What follows are 12 T cell receptor beta chains derived from one specimen sequenced in a study of identical twins. TCRdb independently ran MiXCR on the 5' RACE reads; one entry per CDR3 protein. Of fewer than 550,000 distinct CDR3 sequences in the sample, around an eighth were seen once. This same sample was also part of a study on yellow fever vaccine responses in identical twins.

Specimen: CD4+ T cells sorted from blood. The receptors shown here come from a woman under 30 in good health.

In its sample, this clonotype was seen a few times. V gene TRBV3-1 combines with J gene TRBJ2-1; a weak D match, TRBD2 (5 bases). V was cut by 3 bases and J by 0 bases, with 15 bases left in between. Germline CDR1 LGHDT, CDR2 YNNKEL (reference sequence). The CDR3 contains 17 residues. The CDR3, as DNA: TGTGCCAGCAGCCAGTATTGGACGGGGAGCTCCTACAATGAGCAGTTCTTC. Its translation is CASSQYWTGSSYNEQFF.

This clonotype has just a few counts. V is TRBV12-3 or TRBV12-4 and J is TRBJ1-6; no reliable D call. CDR3 length: 14 amino acids. Trimming took off 11 bases at V and 3 bases at J, with 14 bases between the two ends. The CDR3 loop reads CASSEAFYNSPLHF. CDR3 DNA: TGTGCCTCCTCTGAGGCCTTCTATAATTCACCCCTCCACTTT.

A few counts support this clonotype. V is TRBV5-1 and J is TRBJ2-1, with a weak D call TRBD2 (5 bases). Trimming took 4 bases from V and 5 from J, leaving 13 bases between them. The CDR3 has 14 residues. The germline CDR1 and CDR2 sequences are SGHRS and YFSETQ. Here the CDR3 DNA reads TGCGCCAGCAGCCCCGGGGTCAATAACAATGAGCAGTTCTTC. This translates into CASSPGVNNNEQFF.

This rearrangement joins TRBV3-1 to TRBJ2-1; D is unresolved. The CDR3 runs 12 residues. V dropped 2 bases and J dropped 5 bases, with 4 bases sitting between them. Germline CDR1 is LGHDT and CDR2 is YNNKEL (reference sequence). The CDR3 DNA is TGTGCCAGCAGCCAAAATAACAATGAGCAGTTCTTC. Translating it yields CASSQNNNEQFF.

This clonotype has a handful of counts. The rearrangement joins TRBV30 to TRBJ2-3, with TRBD2 identical over 10 bases. Germline assignment: CDR1 GTSNPN and CDR2 SVGIG (reference sequence). V lost 5 bases, J lost 7 bases, and 9 bases stayed unmatched. This CDR3 region has 14 residues. The CDR3 region is CAWGRGAGGNTQYF. Written as DNA, the CDR3 is TGTGCCTGGGGGCGAGGAGCGGGAGGGAATACGCAGTATTTT. The full variable domain, with the rest looked up from reference TRBV30 and TRBJ2-3, is SQTIHQWPATLVQPVGSPLSLECTVEGTSNPNLYWYRQAAGRGLQLLFYSVGIGQISSEVPQNLSASRPQDRQFILSSKKLLLSDSGFYLCAWGRGAGGNTQYFGPGTRLTVL.

The V call is TRBV7-9, the J call TRBJ2-5; D remains unclear. The CDR3 loop spans 14 amino acids. Per the germline V gene, CDR1 is SEHNR and CDR2 is FQNEAQ (reference sequence). The V end was cut by 5 bases, the J end by 0 bases, with 10 bases between. CDR3 sequence: CASSAQVYQETQYF. In DNA, the CDR3 is TGTGCCAGCAGCGCTCAGGTGTACCAAGAGACCCAGTACTTC. The variable domain in full, with the rest retrieved from reference TRBV7-9 and TRBJ2-5, is DTGVSQNPRHKITKRGQNVTFRCDPISEHNRLYWYRQTLGQGPEFLTYFQNEAQLEKSRLLSDRFSAERPKGSFSTLEIQRTEQGDSAMYLCASSAQVYQETQYFGPGTRLLVL.

This chain links TRBV9 with TRBJ2-5; 8 bases match TRBD1. The CDR3 totals 16 residues. Trimming took 4 bases from V and 5 from J; bases not matched to a gene: 13. Germline V CDR1 and CDR2: SGDLS, YYNGEE. CDR3 nucleotides: TGTGCCAGCAGCCCCCGGACAGGGAGAGTAGAGGAGACCCAGTACTTC. Translation gives CASSPRTGRVEETQYF.

The chain combines TRBV3-1 with TRBJ2-3; 13 nucleotides align to TRBD2. This CDR3 is 18 amino acids long. V was clipped by 0 bases and J by 7 bases; unmatched bases: 10. CDR1 is LGHDT, CDR2 YNNKEL, per germline (reference sequence). CDR3 region: CASSQDQLRLAGGNTQYF. CDR3 DNA sequence: TGTGCCAGCAGCCAAGATCAACTGCGACTAGCGGGGGGTAATACGCAGTATTTT.

The CDR3 DNA sequence: TGTGCCAGCAGCGCCTCGGGGGCAGGGGTCGATCAGCCCCAGCATTTT. This encodes CASSASGAGVDQPQHF. The chain is built from TRBV9 and TRBJ1-5; a weak D match, TRBD1 (6 bases). Germline V gene lookup returns CDR1 SGDLS and CDR2 YYNGEE. CDR3 length: 16 amino acids. Trimming took off 3 bases at V and 5 bases at J, with 18 bases between the two ends.

The chain carries TRBV5-6 and TRBJ2-1, with TRBD1 matching 7 bases. Germline values: CDR1 SGHDT, CDR2 YYEEEE. This CDR3 contains 17 residues. J gave up 0 bases and V 2 bases, and 8 bases lay outside the gene matches. The CDR3 DNA follows: TGTGCCAGCAGCTTTTTAGAGGGGGCAATCTCCTACAATGAGCAGTTCTTC. Translating gives CASSFLEGAISYNEQFF.

V is TRBV6-1 and J is TRBJ2-1; TRBD2 aligns across 11 bases. The CDR3 totals 14 residues. V shed 9 bases and J 7 bases; nucleotides not matched to a gene: 8. Germline V CDR1 and CDR2: MNHNS, SASEGT. DNA of the CDR3: TGTGCCAGTTTCCTAGCGGGAGGAGTAAATGAGCAGTTCTTC. It yields the protein CASFLAGGVNEQFF.

The sample holds many counts of this clonotype. The gene calls are TRBV21-1 and TRBJ2-1; TRBD2 reflects the table's D call only, with no check against the DNA. TRBV21-1 is reported as a pseudogene. This CDR3 is built from 16 residues. CDR3 nucleotides: TGTGCCAGCAGTCCAGGACTAGCGGGCTCCTACAATGAGCAGTTCTTC. Protein product: CASSPGLAGSYNEQFF.